Listed below are T cell receptor beta chains from one sample, sequenced in a study of cytomegalovirus exposure and HLA in healthy donors. TCRdb's table, derived via immunoSEQ multiplex PCR, lists solely in-frame clones and lacks some. The table shows roughly 150,000 clones, with about 70% occurring only once. Sequences were obtained from PBMCs. All receptors derive from a man under 40 in good health and CMV-seropositive. CDR3s include the opening cysteine and the closing phenylalanine or tryptophan. Fields, in order: clone size, D gene, J gene, V gene, CDR3 DNA, CDR3 protein. D genes are given only for firm matches. Clone size is shown for a subset of rows, as once, few, many or a class of expanded clone.

>NA|NA|TRBJ2-7|TRBV2
TGTGCCAGCAGTGCCTCCAGCAGGGGCGAGCAGTACTTC
CASSASSRGEQYF
>few|TRBD1|TRBJ1-6|TRBV7-9
TGTGCCAGCAGCTTAAGTGCGGGACAGGACAATTCACCCCTCCACTTT
CASSLSAGQDNSPLHF
>NA|TRBD1|TRBJ1-1|TRBV27
TGTGCCAGCAGTCGCAACAACAGGGGAATGAACACTGAAGCTTTCTTT
CASSRNNRGMNTEAFF
>NA|NA|TRBJ2-1|TRBV12-5
TGTGCTAGTGCTAGGGGCGTTGCCAATGAGCAGTTCTTC
CASARGVANEQFF
>NA|NA|TRBJ2-1|TRBV7-9
TGTGCCAGCAGCCCCCACCAGGGTTCCAATGAGCAGTTCTTC
CASSPHQGSNEQFF
>NA|NA|TRBJ2-5|TRBV2
TGTGCCAGCGCCCGACTACACCAAGAGACCCAGTACTTC
CASARLHQETQYF
>NA|NA|TRBJ2-3|TRBV7-9
TGTGCCAGCAGCCCGGAACTACCGTTGGATACGCAGTATTTT
CASSPELPLDTQYF
>once|TRBD1|TRBJ1-5|TRBV6-4
TGTGCCAGCAGTGTAGCGACAGGGGGCAATCAGCTCCAGCATTTT
CASSVATGGNQLQHF
>NA|TRBD1|TRBJ1-1|TRBV4-1
TGCGCCAGCAGCCAAGGGGGGCAGGGGGGCACTGAAGCTTTCTTT
CASSQGGQGGTEAFF
>NA|TRBD1|TRBJ1-5|TRBV27
TGTGCCAGCAGTTTGGGCAGGGGGCTGGGCAATCAGCCCCAGCATTTT
CASSLGRGLGNQPQHF
>NA|TRBD1|TRBJ1-4|TRBV7-9
TGTGCCAGCAGCTCCCTACAGGGGCCCAAATCGGCTAATGAAAAACTGTTTTTT
CASSSLQGPKSANEKLFF
>few|NA|TRBJ1-2|TRBV5-1
TGCGCCAGCAGCTTGGTTCCCGGTGGGGGGAACTATGGCTACACCTTC
CASSLVPGGGNYGYTF
>NA|NA|TRBJ1-2|TRBV12-5
TGTGCTAGTGGTTTGCCCCCCGGGAGGGTGTATGGCTACACCTTC
CASGLPPGRVYGYTF
>once|NA|TRBJ2-7|TRBV28
TGTGCCAGCTCGCTCCGGGGGTACGAGCAGTACTTC
CASSLRGYEQYF
>NA|TRBD2|TRBJ2-3|TRBV7-2
TGTGCCAGCAGCCAGACTAGCGGGAGTGCAGATACGCAGTATTTT
CASSQTSGSADTQYF
>NA|NA|TRBJ2-5|TRBV11-2
TGTGCCAGCAGCTTACAGCAAGAGACCCAGTACTTC
CASSLQQETQYF
>NA|TRBD1|TRBJ2-7|TRBV28
TGTGCCAGCACTCCGGGACAGGGGACCTACGAGCAGTACTTC
CASTPGQGTYEQYF
>NA|NA|TRBJ1-3|TRBV2
TGTGCCAGCACCGACAGTACCTCTGGAAACACCATATATTTT
CASTDSTSGNTIYF
>NA|TRBD2|TRBJ2-3|TRBV5-4
TGTGCCAGCAGCTTGGCAGCGGGAGCTGTAGATACGCAGTATTTT
CASSLAAGAVDTQYF
>NA|NA|TRBJ1-2|TRBV28
TGTGCCAGCGGGGAGGACGGAGATGGCTACACCTTC
CASGEDGDGYTF
>NA|TRBD1|TRBJ2-5|TRBV5-1
TGCGCCAGCAGCTTGGTGCCTACATCCGGGGACAGCCAAGAGACCCAGTACTTC
CASSLVPTSGDSQETQYF
>NA|TRBD1|TRBJ1-2|TRBV19
TGTGCCAGTAGTGTCGACAGGGGAGTTAACTATGGCTACACCTTC
CASSVDRGVNYGYTF
>few|TRBD2|TRBJ2-5|TRBV4-1
TGCGCCACAGGGTTAGCGGGAGGGCCGCGGGAGACCCAGTACTTC
CATGLAGGPRETQYF
>NA|TRBD1|TRBJ1-1|TRBV7-8
TGTGCCAGCAGCTTAGTCGGGACAGGGGGCTTCGCCTGGGCTGAAGCTTTCTTT
CASSLVGTGGFAWAEAFF
>NA|TRBD1|TRBJ2-3|TRBV15
TGTGCCACCAGGGGGACAGCAGATACGCAGTATTTT
CATRGTADTQYF
>once|NA|TRBJ2-4|TRBV4-1
TGCGCCAGCAGCCAAATTGGAGATAAAAACATTCAGTACTTC
CASSQIGDKNIQYF
>few|NA|TRBJ1-3|TRBV9
TGTGCCAGCAGCGAGGGGATAGGGATTACTGGAAACACCATATATTTT
CASSEGIGITGNTIYF
>few|NA|TRBJ2-2|TRBV21-1
TGTGCCAGCAGCAAAGGACTAGCGGGACCCACCGGGGAGCTGTTTTTT
CASSKGLAGPTGELFF
>NA|NA|TRBJ1-1|TRBV30
TGTGCCCGACAGGACGTAGACACTGAAGCTTTCTTT
CARQDVDTEAFF
>once|NA|TRBJ1-5|TRBV5-8
TGTGCCAGCAGCTGGGCGCGGGGTAGCAATCAGCCCCAGCATTTT
CASSWARGSNQPQHF
>NA|NA|TRBJ1-1|TRBV7-9
TGTGCCAGCAGCTTAGGGGTGGGGCAGGCCTTGGAGGCTTTCTTT
CASSLGVGQALEAFF
>NA|TRBD2|TRBJ2-5|TRBV28
TGTGCCAGCAGTGTTACTAGCGACTGGGGGGAGACCCAGTACTTC
CASSVTSDWGETQYF
>once|NA|TRBJ2-1|TRBV5-4
TGTGCCAGCAGCTTGGCCCGCAGCGGGCAAAATGAGCAGTTCTTC
CASSLARSGQNEQFF
>NA|TRBD2|TRBJ2-3|TRBV30
TGTGCCTGGAGAGATCCGGGACTAGTCCCAGATACGCAGTATTTT
CAWRDPGLVPDTQYF
>few|NA|TRBJ2-7|TRBV28
TGTGCCAGCGGCGCAATCCCCCGGACATTCTACGAGCAGTACTTC
CASGAIPRTFYEQYF
>NA|TRBD2|TRBJ2-3|TRBV9
TGTGCCAGCAGCGTGGGACTAGTGGAGACAGATACGCAGTATTTT
CASSVGLVETDTQYF
>NA|TRBD1|TRBJ2-7|TRBV19
TGTGCCAGCTCTCGGGGACAGGGGGCCCTGAGCTCCTACGAGCAGTACTTC
CASSRGQGALSSYEQYF
>NA|TRBD1|TRBJ1-2|TRBV27
TGTGCCAGCATGGACAGGGCGTCTGGCTACACCTTC
CASMDRASGYTF
>NA|NA|TRBJ2-2|TRBV18
TGTGCCAGCTCACCCTTAGACAGTTCTGGGGAGCTGTTTTTT
CASSPLDSSGELFF
>NA|NA|TRBJ1-1|TRBV2
TGTGCCAGCAGTTTCGAACAGGGAGCAGCTTTCTTT
CASSFEQGAAFF
>NA|NA|TRBJ1-1|TRBV20-1
TGCAGTGCAACAGCGAACACTGAAGCTTTCTTT
CSATANTEAFF
>once|NA|TRBJ2-1|TRBV2
TGTGCCAGCAGTGAACGCACAGGATACAATGAGCAGTTCTTC
CASSERTGYNEQFF
>few|NA|TRBJ2-7|TRBV7-9
TGTGCCAGCAGCTTAGTAGGCGGTTCGACCTACGAGCAGTACTTC
CASSLVGGSTYEQYF
>few|TRBD1|TRBJ2-7|TRBV13
TGTGCCAGCAGCTTGGGACAGGGGGCAAGCGAGCAGTACTTC
CASSLGQGASEQYF
>NA|NA|TRBJ2-7|TRBV28
TGTGCCAGCAGTTTATCTGGGAGCGAGCAGTACTTC
CASSLSGSEQYF
>NA|NA|TRBJ1-1|TRBV14
TGTGCCAGCAGCCAGCAAACCAGGGGAACTGAAGCTTTCTTT
CASSQQTRGTEAFF
>once|TRBD1|TRBJ2-5|TRBV5-1
TGCGCCAGCAGCCCGTATGGGACAGAAGAGACCCAGTACTTC
CASSPYGTEETQYF
>NA|TRBD2|TRBJ2-7|TRBV6-1
TGTGCCAGCAGTGAAGGTGGACTAGATGTGAACGAGCAGTACTTC
CASSEGGLDVNEQYF
>NA|NA|TRBJ1-5|TRBV9
TGTGCCAGCAGCGTAGACGGCAGTCGGGGACAGCCCCAGCATTTT
CASSVDGSRGQPQHF
>few|TRBD1|TRBJ2-1|TRBV6-1
TGTGCCAGCAGTTCCAGACAGGGGTTTTGGGATGAGCAGTTCTTC
CASSSRQGFWDEQFF
>NA|TRBD2|TRBJ2-4|TRBV4-2
TGTGCCAGCAGCCACGATACGGGACTAGCGGGAAACATTCAGTACTTC
CASSHDTGLAGNIQYF
>NA|NA|TRBJ2-2|TRBV6-4
TGTGCCAGCAGTCCCCAACTAGGCACCGGGGAGCTGTTTTTT
CASSPQLGTGELFF
>NA|NA|TRBJ2-1|TRBV5-6
TGTGCCAGCAGCCCCACGGGACTCGGCTACAATGAGCAGTTCTTC
CASSPTGLGYNEQFF
>NA|NA|TRBJ1-2|TRBV2
TGTGCCAGCAGTGAGCGGGAATTTGATAACTATGGCTACACCTTC
CASSEREFDNYGYTF
>NA|NA|TRBJ1-1|TRBV27
TGTGCCAGCAGTTTAACGGTGGGGGGTTCTGAAGCTTTCTTT
CASSLTVGGSEAFF
>NA|TRBD2|TRBJ2-1|TRBV9
TGTGCCAGCAGCCCCCCCGGGACTAGCGTCTACAATGAGCAGTTCTTC
CASSPPGTSVYNEQFF